The sequence of this TCR beta chain was determined in a study of T cell changes during pregnancy in multiple sclerosis. Produced via immunoSEQ multiplex PCR; TCRdb's table is partial and in-frame only. The sample has approximately 110,000 clones, approximately 90% seen once. V shed 6 bases and J shed 2 bases, with 10 bases lying between them. The V gene's germline CDR1 is MNHEY and CDR2 SMNVEV (reference sequence). The CDR3 consists of 13 residues. The specimen comprised peripheral blood, sampled after pregnancy. This TCR derives from a female donor with multiple sclerosis, enrolled in a pregnancy study. The chain joins TRBV27 to TRBJ1-2; D not certain. The CDR3 sequence: CASSMGGNYGYTF. The DNA of the CDR3 is TGTGCCAGCAGCATGGGCGGGAACTATGGCTACACCTTC.